These 15 T cell receptor beta chains originate from one sample sequenced in a study of blood T cell repertoires in COVID-19. Assay used: immunoSEQ multiplex PCR; TCRdb lists only in-frame clones, some missing. The table has about 190,000 clones, roughly 90% seen once. Sequences were obtained from peripheral blood. The receptors here all came from a middle-aged man with acute or convalescent COVID-19.

The gene calls are TRBV27 and TRBJ1-3; D gene uncertain. CDR3 size: 15 residues. The germline V gene encodes CDR1 MNHEY and CDR2 SMNVEV (reference sequence). V was shortened by 5 bases and J by 5 bases, with 16 bases between the two germline ends. The CDR3 DNA reads as TGTGCCAGCAGTGAAAACAGCCGACACAGAAACACCATATATTTT. Residues: CASSENSRHRNTIYF.

The rearrangement links TRBV15 to TRBJ2-7; 11 nucleotides agree with TRBD1. Trimming at V came to 9 bases and at J to 5 bases, leaving 12 bases not matched to a gene. CDR3 length: 15 residues. Per germline, CDR1 LNHNV and CDR2 YYDKDF (reference sequence). This CDR3 is CATGTGTGGSNEQYF. CDR3 nucleotides: TGTGCCACAGGTACCGGGACAGGGGGGTCGAACGAGCAGTACTTC.

The chain is built from TRBV7-9 and TRBJ1-6; tentatively, D is TRBD1 (6 bases). Trimming removed 3 bases from V and 5 bases from J, with 8 bases in between. The CDR3 has 14 residues. CDR1 and CDR2 (germline): SEHNR, FQNEAQ (reference sequence). This chain's CDR3 is CASSLSGDNSPLHF. The CDR3 DNA is TGTGCCAGCAGCTTGTCAGGGGATAATTCACCCCTCCACTTT. The entire variable domain, with the rest obtained from reference TRBV7-9 and TRBJ1-6, is as follows: DTGVSQNPRHKITKRGQNVTFRCDPISEHNRLYWYRQTLGQGPEFLTYFQNEAQLEKSRLLSDRFSAERPKGSFSTLEIQRTEQGDSAMYLCASSLSGDNSPLHFGNGTRLTVT.

V usage is TRBV4-1 and J usage is TRBJ1-2; TRBD1 matches 7 bases. Germline lookup yields CDR1 MGHRA and CDR2 YSYEKL. With V trimmed by 0 bases and J by 5 bases, 6 bases remained unmatched. CDR3 length equals 15 residues. The CDR3 here is CASSQEGSRGYGYTF. The DNA for the CDR3 is TGCGCCAGCAGCCAAGAAGGTAGCAGGGGGTATGGCTACACCTTC.

In DNA form, the CDR3 reads TGTGCCGCGAGCCAGGGAACCGGTCAGCCCCAGCATTTT. It translates to CAASQGTGQPQHF. The rearrangement joins TRBV10-3 to TRBJ1-5; D might be TRBD1 (5 bases). In germline, CDR1 is ENHRY, CDR2 SYGVKD. The germline V and J ends were trimmed by 11 bases and 6 bases, with 17 bases remaining between them. The length of the CDR3 is 13 residues.

The chain couples TRBV29-1 to TRBJ1-3; TRBD1 matches at 7 bases. The CDR3 length is 13 residues. Germline CDR1 SQVTM, CDR2 ANQGSEA. The J segment lost 4 bases and the V segment lost 4 bases, leaving 4 bases of the junction unmatched. The CDR3 loop is CSVGTGVGNTIYF. The CDR3 DNA sequence: TGCAGCGTTGGGACAGGTGTAGGAAACACCATATATTTT.

This clone was seen a single time. The chain links TRBV5-1 to TRBJ2-7; TRBD2 is a possible D gene (6 bases). The CDR3 loop spans 17 amino acids. Germline CDR1 SGHRS, CDR2 YFSETQ. V was clipped by 4 bases and J by 4 bases, with 24 bases between them. In DNA, the CDR3 is TGCGCCAGCAGCCGGATGCCCCCCTCCGGGACTGGTTACGAGCAGTACTTC. Its translation: CASSRMPPSGTGYEQYF.

The chain couples TRBV9 to TRBJ1-3, with TRBD1 matching 8 bases. This CDR3 is 17 amino acids long. V lost 0 bases and J lost 3; bases outside the gene matches: 8. CDR1 SGDLS and CDR2 YYNGEE come from the germline V gene. CDR3 in amino acids: CASSVGTGPVDGNTIYF. CDR3 nucleotide sequence: TGTGCCAGCAGCGTAGGGACAGGGCCGGTGGATGGAAACACCATATATTTT.

The V gene is TRBV7-8, the J gene TRBJ1-4, with 7 bases lining up with TRBD1. This CDR3 has 15 residues. Per the germline V gene, CDR1 is SGHVS and CDR2 is FQNEAQ. V lost 4 bases and J lost 3; bases outside the gene matches: 5. The CDR3 loop reads CASSSTGTANEKLFF. The CDR3 bases are TGTGCCAGCAGCTCCACCGGGACAGCTAATGAAAAACTGTTTTTT. Using reference TRBV7-8 and TRBJ1-4 for the parts outside the CDR3, the full variable domain is GAGVSQSPRYKVAKRGQDVALRCDPISGHVSLFWYQQALGQGPEFLTYFQNEAQLDKSGLPSDRFFAERPEGSVSTLKIQRTQQEDSAVYLCASSSTGTANEKLFFGSGTQLSVL.

The V and J genes are TRBV28 and TRBJ2-1; TRBD1 is a possible D gene (6 bases). V dropped 6 bases and J dropped 6 bases, with 21 bases sitting between them. Germline V lookup: CDR1 MDHEN, CDR2 SYDVKM. The CDR3 length is 16 residues. The DNA for the CDR3 is TGTGCCAGCAGCCCTGAAGGGGGTTTTCGTAGCAATGAGCAGTTCTTC. It is translated as CASSPEGGFRSNEQFF.

The chain links TRBV19 to TRBJ1-2; D not certain. The V and J ends lost 6 bases and 3 bases respectively, with 11 bases between them. The CDR3 is made up of 13 amino acids. Germline CDR1 is LNHDA and CDR2 is SQIVND (reference sequence). The CDR3: CASRSRGDYGYTF. The DNA for the CDR3 is TGTGCCAGTAGAAGCCGGGGTGACTATGGCTACACCTTC.

This clone appeared a single time. The chain is built from TRBV27 and TRBJ1-1; perhaps TRBD1 as D (6 bases). The CDR3 is made up of 11 amino acids. V lost 9 bases and J lost 7, with 12 bases in between. Germline V CDR1 and CDR2: MNHEY, SMNVEV (reference sequence). The CDR3 nucleotides read TGTGCCAGTCACCGGGACAATGAAGCTTTCTTT. This translates into CASHRDNEAFF.

The rearrangement uses TRBV27 and TRBJ2-5; D unclear. From germline, CDR1 is MNHEY and CDR2 SMNVEV (reference sequence). V was shortened by 5 bases and J by 6 bases, with 7 bases between the two germline ends. The CDR3 has 11 amino acids. This CDR3 is CASSLRKTQYF. The CDR3 nucleotides read TGTGCCAGCAGTCTAAGAAAGACCCAGTACTTC.

This chain joins TRBV6-2 or TRBV6-3 and TRBJ2-7; D ambiguous. Germline-derived CDR1 and CDR2 are MNHEY and SVGEGT. The CDR3 covers 15 residues. The V and J ends lost 6 bases and 1 base respectively, with 16 bases between them. CDR3 DNA sequence: TGTGCCAGCAGCCACGGGTTCGGGTCGTCCTACGAGCAGTACGTC. Its protein product is CASSHGFGSSYEQYV.

V gene TRBV4-1 combines with J gene TRBJ1-2; D is uncertain. The germline gives CDR1 MGHRA, CDR2 YSYEKL. This CDR3 has 13 residues. V lost 4 bases to trimming and J lost 5 bases, with 11 bases between them. The CDR3 region has the DNA TGCGCCAGCAGCCGTCCAGAAGAATATGGCTACACCTTC. Its protein is CASSRPEEYGYTF.